These 21 T cell receptor beta chains were sequenced from one sample in a study of beta chain features in type 1 diabetes. Reverse transcription of all isolated RNA meant that expressed TCRB transcripts were sequenced. Here immunoSEQ multiplex PCR was the method, and the copy in TCRdb shows in-frame clones only, minus some. This sample yields hundreds of thousands of clones, of which around 30% are seen a single time; roughly 0.066% belongs to the top ten. Sequencing was carried out using naive CD4+ T cells from blood. The receptors here all came from a man between 18 and 35 years old in good health.

This clone was counted a few times. This chain joins TRBV30 and TRBJ2-7; D not resolved. CDR1 GTSNPN and CDR2 SVGIG come from the germline V gene (reference sequence). V lost 3 bases and J 3 bases, leaving 12 bases between the germline ends. The CDR3 is 13 residues long. The CDR3 loop reads CAWSMIGLYEQYF. The CDR3 nucleotides read TGTGCCTGGAGCATGATTGGGCTCTACGAGCAGTACTTC. Based on the CDR3 plus reference TRBV30 and TRBJ2-7, the full variable domain is SQTIHQWPATLVQPVGSPLSLECTVEGTSNPNLYWYRQAAGRGLQLLFYSVGIGQISSEVPQNLSASRPQDRQFILSSKKLLLSDSGFYLCAWSMIGLYEQYFGPGTRLTVT.

A few counts support this clone. The chain has TRBV30 and TRBJ2-7, with TRBD2 matching over 8 bases. Germline V CDR1 and CDR2: GTSNPN, SVGIG (reference sequence). The V gene end was trimmed by 0 bases and the J gene end by 5 bases; junction bases not matched to a gene: 9. The CDR3 covers 15 residues. The CDR3 loop reads CAWSVLGAGEDEQYF. CDR3 nucleotides: TGTGCCTGGAGTGTACTGGGAGCGGGAGAGGACGAGCAGTACTTC.

This clone was observed once. The CDR3 loop reads CASSLSSPGTGANVLTF. Here the CDR3 DNA reads TGCGCCAGCAGCTTGAGCAGTCCGGGGACCGGGGCCAACGTCCTGACTTTC. The V gene is TRBV5-1, the J gene TRBJ2-6, with D possibly called TRBD1 or TRBD2 (5 bases each). Trimming cost V 1 base and J 4 bases, with 15 bases left between them. The CDR3 contains 17 residues. The germline gives CDR1 SGHRS, CDR2 YFSETQ.

V usage is TRBV19 and J usage is TRBJ2-4; D is unresolved. Per germline, CDR1 LNHDA and CDR2 SQIVND (reference sequence). The ends were cut back, 3 bases at V and 6 bases at J, with 18 bases in the middle. The CDR3 loop spans 16 amino acids. CDR3 region: CASSIAGGPSGNIQYF. The DNA for the CDR3 is TGTGCCAGTAGTATCGCAGGTGGCCCCTCTGGAAACATTCAGTACTTC.

The chain is built from TRBV19 and TRBJ2-7; 9 nucleotides line up with TRBD2. The CDR3 is 15 amino acids. The germline V gene encodes CDR1 LNHDA and CDR2 SQIVND (reference sequence). V shed 6 bases, J shed 2 bases, and the junction held 8 bases outside the gene matches. The CDR3 region has the DNA TGTGCCAGTAGGCCGACTAGCGGATTTGCCTACGAGCAGTACTTC. It specifies CASRPTSGFAYEQYF.

The rearrangement joins TRBV4-3 to TRBJ2-3, with TRBD2 identical over 11 bases. V gave up 3 bases and J gave up 6 bases; unmatched junction bases: 11. Germline V CDR1 and CDR2: LGHNA, YSLEER. This CDR3 spans 17 amino acids. The CDR3 protein is CASSQGPSGTSGDTQYF. In nucleotides, the CDR3 is TGCGCCAGCAGCCAGGGACCTTCCGGGACTAGCGGCGATACGCAGTATTTT.

V gene TRBV9 combines with J gene TRBJ2-3; D is possibly TRBD2 (6 bases). The V gene's germline CDR1 is SGDLS and CDR2 YYNGEE. With 3 bases removed from V and 4 bases from J, the gap between germline ends came to 21 bases. This CDR3 is 17 amino acids long. Here the CDR3 reads CASSESPGGPVSDTQYF. The CDR3 coding sequence is TGTGCCAGCAGCGAGAGTCCCGGAGGGCCAGTATCAGATACGCAGTATTTT.

The rearrangement joins TRBV15 to TRBJ2-1; 13 positions agree with TRBD2. Germline CDR1 reads LNHNV; CDR2 reads YYDKDF (reference sequence). V lost 0 bases and J lost 8; bases outside the gene matches: 10. The CDR3 runs 18 residues. The CDR3 nucleotides are TGTGCCACCAGCAGAGATCTGCGGACTAGCGGGAGTTGGTATGAGCAGTTCTTC. Its protein product is CATSRDLRTSGSWYEQFF.

Here the CDR3 DNA reads TGTGCCAGTAGTCCCCAAGGGGGCAATCAGCCCCAGCATTTT. This sequence encodes CASSPQGGNQPQHF. This sequence joins TRBV19 and TRBJ1-5; tentatively, D is TRBD1 (5 bases). The CDR3 length is 14 residues. V lost 5 bases and J 2 bases, leaving 10 bases between the germline ends. The germline gives CDR1 LNHDA, CDR2 SQIVND (reference sequence).

CDR3: CASSFRQYGYTF. CDR3 sequence (DNA): TGTGCCAGCAGTTTTCGACAGTATGGCTACACCTTC. This rearrangement joins TRBV28 to TRBJ1-2, with a tentative D call TRBD1 (5 bases). V was clipped by 3 bases and J by 5 bases, with 7 bases between them. Germline V gives CDR1 MDHEN, CDR2 SYDVKM. The CDR3 has 12 amino acids.

This chain links TRBV19 with TRBJ1-5; D call uncertain. Per germline, CDR1 LNHDA and CDR2 SQIVND (reference sequence). The CDR3 is made up of 12 amino acids. The germline V and J ends were trimmed by 6 bases and 4 bases, with 7 bases remaining between them. The CDR3 reads CASRVWNQPQHF. In DNA form, the CDR3 reads TGTGCCAGTAGAGTATGGAATCAGCCCCAGCATTTT.

The chain uses TRBV19 and TRBJ2-1, with D maybe TRBD2 (5 bases). The germline V gene has CDR1 LNHDA and CDR2 SQIVND (reference sequence). This CDR3 has 18 residues. V lost 3 bases, J lost 1 base, and 19 bases lay in between. The CDR3: CASSIRPPSGASYNEQFF. CDR3 sequence (DNA): TGTGCCAGTAGTATCCGCCCACCCAGCGGAGCGTCCTACAATGAGCAGTTCTTC.

V is TRBV14 and J is TRBJ2-7; maybe TRBD1 (6 bases). This CDR3 is built from 14 residues. The germline V gene has CDR1 SGHDN and CDR2 FVKESK. V gave up 1 base and J gave up 8 bases, with 15 bases separating them. In nucleotides, the CDR3 is TGTGCCAGCAGCCAAGGGGGGCTCGCACCACAGCAGTACTTC. Amino acid sequence: CASSQGGLAPQQYF. Full variable domain (missing parts from reference TRBV14 and TRBJ2-7): EAGVTQFPSHSVIEKGQTVTLRCDPISGHDNLYWYRRVMGKEIKFLLHFVKESKQDESGMPNNRFLAERTGGTYSTLKVQPAELEDSGVYFCASSQGGLAPQQYFGPGTRLTVT.

The chain links TRBV10-3 to TRBJ1-2, with TRBD1 matching 7 bases. Germline trimming cut 6 bases from V and 6 bases from J; bases unmatched to any gene: 7. The CDR3 totals 13 residues. The germline V gene encodes CDR1 ENHRY and CDR2 SYGVKD. The CDR3 loop reads CAIRAGGGDGYTF. The DNA for the CDR3 is TGTGCCATCAGGGCAGGGGGAGGAGATGGCTACACCTTC.

V usage is TRBV4-3 and J usage is TRBJ2-7; unclear D gene. V shed 2 bases and J shed 2 bases, with 10 bases lying between them. Germline lookup yields CDR1 LGHNA and CDR2 YSLEER. The CDR3 runs to 14 residues. The CDR3 protein is CASSQTTATYEQYF. The CDR3 region has the DNA TGCGCCAGCAGCCAAACTACAGCTACCTACGAGCAGTACTTC.

This CDR3 is CAWSVQGGGTEAFF. The CDR3 DNA reads as TGTGCCTGGAGTGTACAGGGAGGCGGCACTGAAGCTTTCTTT. This chain links TRBV30 with TRBJ1-1, with TRBD1 as a possible D gene (6 bases). This CDR3 spans 14 amino acids. V shed 0 bases and J shed 4 bases, with 12 bases lying between them. In germline, CDR1 is GTSNPN, CDR2 SVGIG (reference sequence). The whole variable domain, remainder taken from reference TRBV30 and TRBJ1-1, is SQTIHQWPATLVQPVGSPLSLECTVEGTSNPNLYWYRQAAGRGLQLLFYSVGIGQISSEVPQNLSASRPQDRQFILSSKKLLLSDSGFYLCAWSVQGGGTEAFFGQGTRLTVV.

The V gene is TRBV30, the J gene TRBJ2-7; possibly TRBD2 for D (7 bases). The CDR3 spans 13 residues. CDR1 is GTSNPN and CDR2 is SVGIG in the germline V gene (reference sequence). The germline V and J ends were trimmed by 4 bases and 2 bases, with 12 bases remaining between them. The CDR3 region is CAWKGGNPYEQYF. The CDR3 DNA reads TGTGCCTGGAAGGGGGGGAACCCCTACGAGCAGTACTTC.

This clone was seen a handful of times. The rearrangement joins TRBV13 to TRBJ2-7; D is possibly TRBD1 (6 bases). The V end was cut by 1 base, the J end by 7 bases, with 23 bases between. This CDR3 comprises 17 residues. The germline CDR1 and CDR2 sequences are PRHDT and FYEKMQ (reference sequence). CDR3 sequence: CASSLVLQGRIRGEQYF. The CDR3 bases are TGTGCCAGCAGCTTAGTCCTACAGGGCCGGATCAGGGGAGAGCAGTACTTC.

This sequence joins TRBV5-1 and TRBJ2-7, with D possibly TRBD2 on 5 matching bases. Germline V CDR1 and CDR2: SGHRS, YFSETQ. This CDR3 spans 13 amino acids. The V end lost 4 bases, the J end lost 3 bases, and 11 bases lay between the germline ends. DNA for the CDR3: TGCGCCAGCAGCGGCCTAGGGAGCTACGAGCAGTACTTC. It encodes CASSGLGSYEQYF.

The chain recombines TRBV29-1 with TRBJ2-1; D ambiguous. Germline V gives CDR1 SQVTM, CDR2 ANQGSEA. Trimming removed 6 bases from V and 8 bases from J, with 26 bases in between. The CDR3 runs to 16 residues. Here the CDR3 DNA reads TGCAGCGTCCCGTCGAAAGAGTTAACCGTCCAGGATGAGCAGTTCTTC. Amino acid sequence: CSVPSKELTVQDEQFF.

This clone was seen a few times. The genes are TRBV30 and TRBJ1-1; TRBD1 agrees at 10 bases. The germline gives CDR1 GTSNPN, CDR2 SVGIG (reference sequence). The CDR3 covers 11 residues. The CDR3 DNA is TGTGCTGGGGACAGGGGAGCTGAAGCTTTCTTT. This gives the protein CAGDRGAEAFF.